This T cell receptor (beta chain) was obtained from a study of CD8 T cells in Susac syndrome. Random hexamers were used to reverse transcribe an amount of about 0.45 to 1 ug RNA. Across 54 Vbeta and 13 Jbeta, TCR beta CDR3 was amplified with immunoSEQ multiplex PCR. Each CDR3 protein gets one entry after TCRdb re-called the immunoSEQ multiplex PCR reads with MiXCR. The data show some 200,000 distinct CDR3 sequences, 90% to 95% seen once. Points from the study as a whole: The study admitted that it had a relatively small number of individuals in its TCR sequencing and HLA analysis.

The V gene lost 1 base and the J gene lost 4 bases, with 15 bases spanning the gap. Germline CDR1 and CDR2: DFQATT and SNEGSKA (reference sequence). This CDR3 is built from 15 residues. On this clonotype itself: Antigen: not known.

TCR beta sequencing was performed on blood CD8+ and CD4+ T cells. TEMRA cells were enriched by FACS, while CD8+ and CD4+ T cells were obtained through a negative isolation that was performed magnetically. This receptor was taken from a human donor with multiple sclerosis. The sequenced sample was CD8+ T cells from PBMCs. The chain links TRBV20-1 to TRBJ2-3; D is uncertain. Here the CDR3 reads CSARGTTAPPDTQYF. The DNA of the CDR3 is TGCAGTGCTAGAGGAACTACAGCGCCCCCAGATACGCAGTATTTT.